This TCR beta chain appears in the sequencing data of a study of beta chain features in type 1 diabetes. Expressed TCRB transcripts were sequenced, since all the RNA that had been isolated was reverse transcribed. The table came from immunoSEQ multiplex PCR; TCRdb's copy has only in-frame clones and leaves some out. The profile covers about 260,000 clones, with 20% to 25% appearing a single time and 0.012% taken by the ten largest. Findings and caveats of the study: Among patients with Type 1 diabetes, TCRB CDR3s were moderately but significantly shorter in every one of the four CD4+ subsets.

This clone was recorded only once. Its target is unknown. This clonotype was obtained from a woman younger than 45 with type 1 diabetes. Material: naive CD4+ T cells from blood.

The CDR3 loop is CASSRGGQGINEQFF. In nucleotides, the CDR3 is TGTGCCAGCTCCCGAGGGGGACAGGGGATCAATGAGCAGTTCTTC. The V gene is TRBV18, the J gene TRBJ2-1; TRBD1 matches at 10 bases. CDR1 KGHSH and CDR2 LQKENI come from the germline V gene. The V and J ends lost 6 bases and 6 bases, in that order; junction bases with no gene match: 8. The CDR3 covers 15 residues.